This T cell receptor (beta chain) was recorded in a study of CD8+ T cells in alopecia areata. The CDR3 totals 14 residues. Trimming removed 1 base at V and 1 base at J, with 7 bases between. Per the germline V gene, CDR1 is MGHDK and CDR2 is SYGVNS. Isolated RNA was reverse transcribed into cDNA used as the sequencing template. Sequencing used immunoSEQ multiplex PCR; TCRdb keeps in-frame clones, though not all of them. The sample consists of 150,000 to 200,000 clones, about 54% of them appearing once. The chain carries TRBV25-1 and TRBJ1-1; unclear D gene. The receptor comes from a human donor in good health. The sample comprised CD4+ T cells sorted from blood. The CDR3 region is CASSEWAGNTEAFF. CDR3 DNA: TGTGCCAGCAGTGAATGGGCCGGGAACACTGAAGCTTTCTTT.